Each of the 32 T cell receptor beta chains below was sequenced from the same sample in a study of CD8+ T cells in alopecia areata. RNA extraction was followed by reverse transcription into cDNA, which acted as the sequencing template. Sequencing was performed with immunoSEQ multiplex PCR; in TCRdb, only in-frame clones are kept and a portion is missing. In the table there are some 240,000 clones, 50% to 65% of which are singletons. This specimen consisted of CD4+ T cells sorted from blood, obtained at week 0. These receptors originate from a human donor with alopecia areata.

The chain uses TRBV6-1 and TRBJ1-6; the D gene is possibly TRBD1 (6 bases). Trimming shortened V by 2 bases and J by 8 bases, and 13 bases separated the two germline ends. CDR1 MNHNS and CDR2 SASEGT come from the germline V gene. CDR3 length: 15 amino acids. The CDR3, as DNA: TGTGCCAGCAGTGAATTAGACAGGACCGATTCACCCCTCCACTTT. It specifies CASSELDRTDSPLHF.

This chain uses TRBV7-9 with TRBJ1-5; no reliable D call. The V gene lost 2 bases and the J gene lost 0 bases, with 11 bases spanning the gap. Germline V gives CDR1 SEHNR, CDR2 FQNEAQ (reference sequence). The CDR3 covers 16 residues. CDR3 amino acids: CASSLRVDNSNQPQHF. The CDR3 coding sequence is TGTGCCAGCAGCTTACGGGTAGATAATAGCAATCAGCCCCAGCATTTT.

This chain links TRBV30 with TRBJ1-6, with TRBD1 as a possible D gene (6 bases). Trimming stripped 3 bases from V and 0 bases from J, with 12 bases between. The CDR3 length is 16 residues. Per the germline V gene, CDR1 is GTSNPN and CDR2 is SVGIG (reference sequence). The CDR3 is CAWRGGTSSYNSPLHF. Here the CDR3 DNA reads TGTGCCTGGAGAGGGGGGACGAGCTCCTATAATTCACCCCTCCACTTT.

The chain employs TRBV6-5 and TRBJ2-1, with TRBD2 identical over 10 bases. Germline CDR1 MNHEY, CDR2 SVGAGI. CDR3 length: 16 residues. V lost 0 bases and J lost 8; bases outside the gene matches: 7. DNA for the CDR3: TGTGCCAGCAGTTACTCGAAGGCTAGCGGGAGTTATGAGCAGTTCTTC. Its translation: CASSYSKASGSYEQFF.

This CDR3 is CAGQDTGRLGQPQHF. In DNA, the CDR3 is TGTGCCGGACAAGATACAGGGAGGTTAGGTCAGCCCCAGCATTTT. V usage is TRBV6-1 and J usage is TRBJ1-5; the D gene is possibly TRBD1 (6 bases). Germline V lookup: CDR1 MNHNS, CDR2 SASEGT. The CDR3 loop spans 15 amino acids. V shed 11 bases and J shed 6 bases, with 23 bases lying between them.

The chain joins TRBV30 to TRBJ2-1; D perhaps matches TRBD1 (5 bases). Germline assignment: CDR1 GTSNPN and CDR2 SVGIG (reference sequence). The CDR3 runs 14 residues. Trimming pared 1 base from V and 10 bases from J, leaving 17 bases between. The CDR3 region is CAWSGRVWGREQFF. The DNA for the CDR3 is TGTGCCTGGAGTGGTAGGGTTTGGGGCCGGGAGCAGTTCTTC.

The chain links TRBV6-5 to TRBJ1-1; a weak D match, TRBD1 (6 bases). V dropped 2 bases and J dropped 5 bases, with 15 bases sitting between them. CDR3 length: 15 amino acids. CDR1 is MNHEY and CDR2 is SVGAGI in the germline V gene. Here the CDR3 DNA reads TGTGCCAGCAGTTACGGGTGGCAGGGGAGGACTGAAGCTTTCTTT. The encoded protein is CASSYGWQGRTEAFF.

V is TRBV11-2 and J is TRBJ2-2; 9 bases are shared with TRBD2. The CDR3 is 16 amino acids. Trimming took 5 bases from V and 5 from J; bases not matched to a gene: 9. In germline, CDR1 is SGHAT, CDR2 FQNNGV. The CDR3 DNA follows: TGTGCCAGCAGCCGATGGCGGGGGGGCCTAACCGGGGAGCTGTTTTTT. Translating it yields CASSRWRGGLTGELFF.

V usage is TRBV30 and J usage is TRBJ2-2, with D possibly TRBD2 on 6 matching bases. The germline V and J ends were trimmed by 5 bases and 2 bases, with 12 bases remaining between them. The CDR3 covers 14 residues. In germline, CDR1 is GTSNPN, CDR2 SVGIG (reference sequence). The CDR3 nucleotides are TGTGCCTGGGGGAGGACCTTAAACACCGGGGAGCTGTTTTTT. Residues: CAWGRTLNTGELFF.

The chain links TRBV6-5 to TRBJ2-7; tentatively, D is TRBD2 (6 bases). Deletions cut 2 bases from V and 0 bases from J, with 11 bases between. Germline values: CDR1 MNHEY, CDR2 SVGAGI. The CDR3 is 15 residues long. CDR3 region: CASSYRSGGSYEQYF. CDR3 bases: TGTGCCAGCAGTTACCGATCCGGGGGCTCCTACGAGCAGTACTTC.

J is TRBJ2-1 and V is TRBV4-1, with D maybe TRBD2 (5 bases). The CDR3 spans 12 residues. V lost 9 bases, J lost 9 bases, and 15 bases lay in between. Germline-derived CDR1 and CDR2 are MGHRA and YSYEKL. The CDR3 protein is CASSRGLGEQFF. CDR3 DNA sequence: TGCGCCAGTTCACGAGGGCTCGGTGAGCAGTTCTTC.

The chain recombines TRBV7-9 with TRBJ2-1; D gene unclear. This CDR3 contains 13 residues. Per the germline V gene, CDR1 is SEHNR and CDR2 is FQNEAQ (reference sequence). Trimming took off 0 bases at V and 14 bases at J, with 14 bases between the two ends. The CDR3 protein is CASSLATPYEEFF. CDR3 nucleotide sequence: TGTGCCAGCAGCTTAGCGACCCCTTACGAGGAGTTCTTC.

This chain uses TRBV2 with TRBJ1-2; D is unresolved. The V and J ends lost 7 bases and 2 bases respectively, with 17 bases between them. Germline CDR1 reads SNHLY; CDR2 reads FYNNEI. CDR3 length: 15 amino acids. CDR3 in DNA: TGTGCCAGCATAGAACTCGTCGTAGGGAACTATGGCTACACCTTC. This encodes CASIELVVGNYGYTF.

The genes are TRBV5-4 and TRBJ1-3, with unresolved D. Germline CDR1 reads SGHNT; CDR2 reads YYREEE (reference sequence). Trimming pared 4 bases from V and 8 bases from J, leaving 16 bases between. CDR3 length: 14 residues. The CDR3 here is CASSIRGWRDTIYF. The CDR3 DNA reads TGTGCCAGCAGCATCCGGGGATGGAGAGACACCATATATTTT.

J is TRBJ2-1 and V is TRBV15; D uncertain. CDR1 and CDR2 from the germline V gene are LNHNV and YYDKDF (reference sequence). This CDR3 is 12 amino acids long. Trimming cost V 0 bases and J 10 bases, with 7 bases left between them. CDR3 residues: CATSRDYPEQFF. Here the CDR3 DNA reads TGTGCCACCAGCAGAGATTACCCCGAGCAGTTCTTC.

As concerns this clone: Other DNA sequences from this sample encode an identical CDR3 as well. The V and J genes are TRBV30 and TRBJ1-5; D is uncertain. CDR1 and CDR2 (germline): GTSNPN, SVGIG (reference sequence). This CDR3 is built from 13 residues. V lost 3 bases to trimming and J lost 3 bases, with 9 bases between them. The CDR3 region is CAWSGGYNQPQHF. The CDR3, as DNA: TGTGCCTGGAGCGGAGGTTACAATCAGCCCCAGCATTTT.

This chain uses TRBV6-5 with TRBJ1-5, with D unresolved. The CDR3 covers 15 residues. Trimming removed 0 bases from V and 1 base from J, with 7 bases in between. Germline CDR1 and CDR2: MNHEY and SVGAGI. The CDR3 DNA is TGTGCCAGCAGTTACTCTGTCAGAAGCAATCAGCCCCAGCATTTT. Protein product: CASSYSVRSNQPQHF.

The V call is TRBV23-1, the J call TRBJ1-2, with no clear D. TRBV23-1 is flagged as an ORF with uncertain function. V lost 0 bases and J lost 8, with 7 bases in between. The CDR3 contains 12 residues. The CDR3: CASSQSACGYTF. The DNA of the CDR3 is TGCGCCAGCAGTCAATCGGCCTGCGGCTACACCTTC.

The V call is TRBV7-8, the J call TRBJ2-3, with 9 bases aligning to TRBD2. The length of the CDR3 is 17 residues. J gave up 2 bases and V 3 bases, and 9 bases lay outside the gene matches. The germline V gene has CDR1 SGHVS and CDR2 FQNEAQ. CDR3 loop: CASSFGFSGGPTDTQYF. The DNA for the CDR3 is TGTGCCAGCAGCTTCGGGTTTAGCGGGGGCCCCACAGATACGCAGTATTTT.

The chain employs TRBV27 and TRBJ2-7; TRBD1 agrees at 10 bases. This CDR3 has 15 amino acids. Germline V gene data show CDR1 as MNHEY and CDR2 as SMNVEV (reference sequence). The V and J ends lost 6 bases and 0 bases, in that order; junction bases with no gene match: 5. Here the CDR3 DNA reads TGTGCCAGCAGGCCGGGACAGGGGAGCTCCTACGAGCAGTACTTC. Protein product: CASRPGQGSSYEQYF.

CDR3 sequence: CAWSLNNSPLHF. In nucleotides, the CDR3 is TGTGCCTGGTCTCTAAATAATTCACCCCTCCACTTT. V is TRBV30 and J is TRBJ1-6; D remains ambiguous. The CDR3 is 12 amino acids. Trimming left V 5 bases short and J 5 bases short, with 7 bases between. Germline loops: CDR1 GTSNPN, CDR2 SVGIG (reference sequence).

As to this clone: This sample includes further DNA sequences coding for the same CDR3. The chain uses TRBV9 and TRBJ2-3; D not certain. The CDR3 loop spans 12 amino acids. The V gene's germline CDR1 is SGDLS and CDR2 YYNGEE. V lost 0 bases to trimming and J lost 4 bases, with 3 bases between them. This CDR3 reads CASSVEADTQYF. CDR3 bases: TGTGCCAGCAGCGTAGAAGCAGATACGCAGTATTTT.

The rearrangement uses TRBV5-1 and TRBJ2-7; D call uncertain. This CDR3 has 12 residues. Trimming took 2 bases from V and 0 from J, leaving 3 bases between them. Germline V gives CDR1 SGHRS, CDR2 YFSETQ. The CDR3 coding sequence is TGCGCCAGCAGCTTCAACTCCTACGAGCAGTACTTC. Amino acid sequence: CASSFNSYEQYF.

The chain couples TRBV29-1 to TRBJ2-3; D ambiguous. The CDR3 has 11 amino acids. Germline CDR1 is SQVTM and CDR2 is ANQGSEA. The V end was cut by 7 bases, the J end by 6 bases, with 11 bases between. The CDR3 DNA reads TGCAGCGCCGGTCGGGCGGATACGCAGTATTTT. Translating gives CSAGRADTQYF.

The rearrangement uses TRBV30 and TRBJ2-7; no reliable D call. V shed 3 bases and J shed 6 bases, with 9 bases lying between them. CDR3 size: 11 residues. Germline loops: CDR1 GTSNPN, CDR2 SVGIG (reference sequence). Here the CDR3 reads CAWRGSGEQYF. CDR3 sequence (DNA): TGTGCCTGGAGGGGTAGTGGCGAGCAGTACTTC.

This clone was detected only a few times. The rearrangement joins TRBV6-1 to TRBJ2-3; the match to TRBD1 covers 9 bases. The CDR3 covers 14 residues. With 6 bases clipped from V and 5 bases from J, the junction kept 6 bases outside the gene matches. CDR1 and CDR2 from the germline V gene are MNHNS and SASEGT. The CDR3 protein is CASRPGQGIDTQYF. The CDR3 DNA is TGTGCCAGCAGACCGGGACAGGGAATAGATACGCAGTATTTT.

The rearrangement joins TRBV7-6 to TRBJ2-3; 7 bases agree with TRBD1. The CDR3 has 15 residues. Germline trimming cut 5 bases from V and 3 bases from J; bases unmatched to any gene: 8. Per germline, CDR1 SGHVS and CDR2 FNYEAQ. The CDR3 DNA sequence: TGTGCCAGCAGCGTAATTAGGGGGCTAACAGATACGCAGTATTTT. Translated: CASSVIRGLTDTQYF.

The genes are TRBV9 and TRBJ1-2; 9 bases fit TRBD1. There are 15 residues in the CDR3. CDR1 and CDR2 (germline): SGDLS, YYNGEE. J was trimmed by 5 bases and V by 5 bases; bases with no gene match: 10. This CDR3 is CASSYPGQGRYGYTF. For the CDR3, the DNA is TGTGCCAGCAGTTACCCGGGACAGGGACGGTATGGCTACACCTTC. The full variable domain, with the rest looked up from reference TRBV9 and TRBJ1-2, is DSGVTQTPKHLITATGQRVTLRCSPRSGDLSVYWYQQSLDQGLQFLIQYYNGEERAKGNILERFSAQQFPDLHSELNLSSLELGDSALYFCASSYPGQGRYGYTFGSGTRLTVV.

V usage is TRBV6-5 and J usage is TRBJ2-5; D call uncertain. The CDR3 runs to 14 residues. Germline V lookup: CDR1 MNHEY, CDR2 SVGAGI. V lost 0 bases and J 2 bases, leaving 7 bases between the germline ends. The CDR3 sequence: CASSYSKSQETQYF. DNA of the CDR3: TGTGCCAGCAGTTACTCGAAGAGTCAAGAGACCCAGTACTTC.

The V gene is TRBV6-5, the J gene TRBJ1-5; D is unclear. Germline-derived CDR1 and CDR2 are MNHEY and SVGAGI. This CDR3 spans 14 amino acids. Trimming took 5 bases from V and 0 from J, leaving 8 bases between them. CDR3 sequence reads: CASSERDSNQPQHF. As DNA, the CDR3 is TGTGCCAGCAGTGAGAGGGATAGCAATCAGCCCCAGCATTTT.

V gene TRBV10-3 combines with J gene TRBJ1-2, with D possibly being TRBD1 (5 bases). Germline V gives CDR1 ENHRY, CDR2 SYGVKD. The germline V and J ends were trimmed by 3 bases and 7 bases, with 15 bases remaining between them. This CDR3 is built from 14 residues. CDR3 in DNA: TGTGCCATCAGTGACAAAGGGACTCTTGGTGGCTACACCTTC. Translated: CAISDKGTLGGYTF.

The chain employs TRBV9 and TRBJ2-1; 7 bases are shared with TRBD1. Germline CDR1 reads SGDLS; CDR2 reads YYNGEE. The ends lost 2 bases at V and 4 bases at J; junction bases unmatched: 3. The CDR3 consists of 14 residues. CDR3 sequence reads: CASSVTTGYNEQFF. DNA of the CDR3: TGTGCCAGCAGCGTCACGACAGGGTACAATGAGCAGTTCTTC.